This T cell receptor beta chain is from a study of T-cell memory formation after mild COVID-19. In the study overall: In these data, TCR clusters were largely donor specific. Regarding the study as a whole: Second-wave clones peaking on day 37 lacked confirmed SARS-CoV-2 specificity. Clones contracting over day 15 to 85 were CD4/CD8 balanced, with later expanders leaning CD4+. Detection of some responders pre-infection suggested pre-existing cross-reactive memory T cells participated.

TCRdb reprocessed the 5' RACE reads with MiXCR, giving one entry per CDR3 protein. The sample contains roughly 120,000 distinct CDR3 sequences, about 17% of which appear only once. Trimming took 6 bases from V and 2 from J, leaving 12 bases between them. The CDR3 has 13 amino acids. Germline assignment: CDR1 SGHRS and CDR2 YFSETQ. This clonotype was detected a few times. Its target is not known. The sequencing sample was made of PBMCs or a T cell subset sorted from them (not recorded which). The source is an adult woman who had mild COVID-19 (a few samples of this study predate the infection). Cell type and time point are not known. The chain carries TRBV5-1 and TRBJ2-7; D unclear. The CDR3 region has the DNA TGCGCCAGCAAGTCCGACGGAGCCTACGAGCAGTACTTC. Translating gives CASKSDGAYEQYF.